One and the same sample provided the 27 T cell receptor beta chains below, sequenced in a study of blood T cell repertoires in COVID-19. Produced via immunoSEQ multiplex PCR; TCRdb's table is partial and in-frame only. The data contain around 260,000 clones, approximately 87% of them seen just once; the ten biggest clones take up 3.5% to 5.5%. Sequencing was performed on peripheral blood. The receptors were gathered from a man aged 55 to 70 who had recovered from COVID-19.

This sequence joins TRBV4-2 and TRBJ2-2; 9 bases are shared with TRBD2. The CDR3 runs to 17 residues. CDR1 and CDR2 from the germline V gene are LGHNA and YNFKEQ. V shed 0 bases, J shed 6 bases, and the junction held 8 bases outside the gene matches. This CDR3 reads CASSQEGAAGGPGELFF. The DNA of the CDR3 is TGTGCCAGCAGCCAAGAGGGGGCCGCGGGGGGGCCCGGGGAGCTGTTTTTT.

The rearrangement joins TRBV27 to TRBJ2-2, with a weak D call TRBD2 (6 bases). V lost 5 bases, J lost 4 bases, and 20 bases lay in between. In germline, CDR1 is MNHEY, CDR2 SMNVEV (reference sequence). This CDR3 is built from 17 residues. The CDR3 reads CASSPPRAGPSTGELFF. For the CDR3, the DNA is TGTGCCAGCAGTCCCCCCCGGGCGGGACCAAGCACCGGGGAGCTGTTTTTT.

In its sample, this clone was seen once. The chain joins TRBV5-5 to TRBJ1-2, with 8 bases identical to TRBD1. Losses at the gene ends were 4 bases for V and 0 bases for J; bases not matched to a gene: 5. Per germline, CDR1 SGHKS and CDR2 YYEKEE (reference sequence). The CDR3 covers 15 residues. CDR3 DNA sequence: TGTGCCAGCAGCCAGGGACAGGCCCCTAACTATGGCTACACCTTC. Protein: CASSQGQAPNYGYTF.

V usage is TRBV18 and J usage is TRBJ2-3, with TRBD1 matching 7 bases. The CDR3 length is 15 residues. Germline CDR1 is KGHSH and CDR2 is LQKENI. V trimming: 5 bases; J trimming: 2 bases; junction bases outside the gene matches: 7. The CDR3 region is CASSETRGITDTQYF. In DNA, the CDR3 is TGTGCCAGCTCAGAGACCAGGGGGATCACAGATACGCAGTATTTT.

The gene calls are TRBV14 and TRBJ1-4, with 7 bases that match TRBD1. The V and J ends lost 3 bases and 8 bases, in that order; junction bases with no gene match: 12. The CDR3 covers 16 residues. Germline values: CDR1 SGHDN, CDR2 FVKESK. The CDR3 DNA sequence: TGTGCCAGCAGCCAGGACCCGACAGGGTTACGAGAAAAACTGTTTTTT. This gives the protein CASSQDPTGLREKLFF.

The chain carries TRBV27 and TRBJ2-7; the D is unclear. The CDR3 length is 13 residues. Germline CDR1 and CDR2: MNHEY and SMNVEV (reference sequence). Trimming took off 5 bases at V and 3 bases at J, with 11 bases between the two ends. CDR3 in amino acids: CASSPISDYEQYF. In nucleotides, the CDR3 is TGTGCCAGCAGTCCCATAAGCGACTACGAGCAGTACTTC.

The V and J genes are TRBV11-2 and TRBJ1-6; 7 bases are a match to TRBD1. The CDR3 consists of 14 residues. The ends lost 2 bases at V and 6 bases at J; junction bases unmatched: 1. Germline V gene sequence: CDR1 SGHAT, CDR2 FQNNGV. The CDR3 spells CASSLNRGNSPLHF. Here the CDR3 DNA reads TGTGCCAGCAGCTTAAACAGGGGTAATTCACCCCTCCACTTT.

The rearrangement links TRBV29-1 to TRBJ2-1; weak D call: TRBD2 (5 bases). Germline CDR1 SQVTM, CDR2 ANQGSEA. The CDR3 has 15 residues. V lost 7 bases and J lost 7, with 23 bases in between. The CDR3 sequence is CSADPMFSGPNEQFF. DNA of the CDR3: TGCAGCGCGGACCCGATGTTCAGCGGACCTAATGAGCAGTTCTTC.

This clone showed up just a few times. The chain is built from TRBV5-1 and TRBJ2-7; D ambiguous. Germline V gene lookup returns CDR1 SGHRS and CDR2 YFSETQ. There are 14 residues in the CDR3. With 0 bases removed from V and 1 base from J, the gap between germline ends came to 8 bases. CDR3: CASSLAAQSYEQYF. The CDR3 DNA is TGCGCCAGCAGCTTGGCCGCACAGTCCTACGAGCAGTACTTC. The full variable domain, its missing parts supplied by reference TRBV5-1 and TRBJ2-7, is KAGVTQTPRYLIKTRGQQVTLSCSPISGHRSVSWYQQTPGQGLQFLFEYFSETQRNKGNFPGRFSGRQFSNSRSEMNVSTLELGDSALYLCASSLAAQSYEQYFGPGTRLTVT.

The chain joins TRBV6-6 to TRBJ1-2, with 7 bases matching TRBD1. The V gene end was trimmed by 5 bases and the J gene end by 4 bases; junction bases not matched to a gene: 7. The CDR3 runs to 14 residues. CDR1 is MNHNY and CDR2 is SVGAGI in the germline V gene (reference sequence). The CDR3 region is CASSAGDRFYGYTF. CDR3 DNA sequence: TGTGCCAGCAGTGCCGGGGACAGATTCTATGGCTACACCTTC.

The chain recombines TRBV6-5 with TRBJ2-7, with 10 bases identical to TRBD1. V gave up 5 bases and J gave up 6 bases; unmatched junction bases: 4. The CDR3 totals 13 residues. Germline V gene lookup returns CDR1 MNHEY and CDR2 SVGAGI. DNA for the CDR3: TGTGCCAGCAGTCGACAGGGGGCGCTCGAGCAGTACTTC. Protein product: CASSRQGALEQYF.

V gene TRBV28 combines with J gene TRBJ1-5; TRBD1 agrees at 8 bases. After removal of 5 bases from V and 3 bases from J, the junction contained 6 bases not matched to a gene. The CDR3 spans 15 residues. CDR1 is MDHEN and CDR2 is SYDVKM in the germline V gene. The CDR3 protein is CASSIADRDNQPQHF. CDR3 nucleotide sequence: TGTGCCAGCAGTATCGCGGACAGGGACAATCAGCCCCAGCATTTT.

The chain employs TRBV6-1 and TRBJ1-3; 7 positions agree with TRBD1. Germline V gene data show CDR1 as MNHNS and CDR2 as SASEGT. V shed 8 bases and J 1 base; nucleotides not matched to a gene: 8. CDR3 length: 15 residues. In nucleotides, the CDR3 is TGTGCCAGCTCCGGGACAGTAAATTCTGGAAACACCATATATTTT. Translating it yields CASSGTVNSGNTIYF.

The rearrangement links TRBV3-1 (or the pseudogene TRBV3-2) to TRBJ1-1, with D maybe TRBD1 (6 bases). This CDR3 is built from 14 residues. V was pared by 1 base and J by 5 bases, with 11 bases between. The germline V gene has CDR1 LGHDT and CDR2 YNNKEL (reference sequence). The CDR3, as DNA: TGTGCCAGCAGCCAAGGGGGGCGGAGGACTGAAGCTTTCTTT. It encodes CASSQGGRRTEAFF.

The chain carries TRBV4-1 and TRBJ2-3, with TRBD2 identical over 8 bases. Unmatched junction bases numbered 11, after V lost 5 bases and J lost 4 bases. This CDR3 is built from 16 residues. From germline, CDR1 is MGHRA and CDR2 YSYEKL. Here the CDR3 reads CASSDYQAGAADTQYF. The CDR3 DNA follows: TGCGCCAGCAGCGATTACCAAGCGGGAGCGGCAGATACGCAGTATTTT.

The chain links TRBV5-5 to TRBJ2-7; D is possibly TRBD1 (6 bases). CDR3 length: 15 amino acids. CDR1 and CDR2 from the germline V gene are SGHKS and YYEKEE (reference sequence). V shed 0 bases and J shed 3 bases, with 13 bases lying between them. The CDR3 DNA reads TGTGCCAGCAGCTTGGCGCCAGGGGAGCTCTACGAGCAGTACTTC. Translation gives CASSLAPGELYEQYF.

J is TRBJ1-2 and V is TRBV5-1; D gene ambiguous. V was clipped by 4 bases and J by 3 bases, with 10 bases between them. The V gene's germline CDR1 is SGHRS and CDR2 YFSETQ. The CDR3 contains 13 residues. In nucleotides, the CDR3 is TGCGCCAGCAGCCCCTTCCAGGACTATGGCTACACCTTC. It translates to CASSPFQDYGYTF.

The gene calls are TRBV6-5 and TRBJ1-3, with D hard to call. The CDR3 totals 12 residues. Looked up from germline, CDR1 is MNHEY and CDR2 is SVGAGI. The V end was cut by 9 bases, the J end by 4 bases, with 10 bases between. CDR3 in amino acids: CASTRLGNTIYF. The CDR3 region has the DNA TGTGCCAGTACTAGGTTAGGAAACACCATATATTTT.

V and J are TRBV6-6 and TRBJ2-6, with 7 bases matching TRBD2. V gave up 5 bases and J gave up 0 bases; unmatched junction bases: 13. Germline-derived CDR1 and CDR2 are MNHNY and SVGAGI (reference sequence). The CDR3 totals 19 residues. The CDR3 DNA sequence: TGTGCCAGCAGTCCACGGGGTCGGGACTACTTCTCTGGGGCCAACGTCCTGACTTTC. This translates into CASSPRGRDYFSGANVLTF.

The chain joins TRBV27 to TRBJ2-7; 7 nucleotides line up with TRBD1. Trimming cost V 5 bases and J 1 base; bases outside gene matches: 8. Germline-derived CDR1 and CDR2 are MNHEY and SMNVEV (reference sequence). The CDR3 spans 15 residues. The CDR3, as DNA: TGTGCCAGCAGTGCTCCCGGGACAGCTTCCTACGAGCAGTACTTC. Its translation is CASSAPGTASYEQYF.

This clone was recorded once. This chain connects TRBV7-3 to TRBJ2-3, with 12 bases matching TRBD2. The CDR3 covers 19 residues. Looked up from germline, CDR1 is SGHTA and CDR2 is FQGTGA. J gave up 3 bases and V 8 bases, and 18 bases lay outside the gene matches. The CDR3 DNA reads as TGTGCCAGCTGCCCAGGGGTGGCTAGCGGGGGGGCCTTTACAGATACGCAGTATTTT. Residues: CASCPGVASGGAFTDTQYF.

This clone was detected only a few times. J is TRBJ2-7 and V is TRBV5-1; 8 bases are shared with TRBD1. This CDR3 is 14 amino acids long. Looked up from germline, CDR1 is SGHRS and CDR2 is YFSETQ. The J segment lost 0 bases and the V segment lost 3 bases, leaving 2 bases of the junction unmatched. Here the CDR3 reads CASSSTGVSYEQYF. The DNA for the CDR3 is TGCGCCAGCAGCTCGACAGGGGTCTCCTACGAGCAGTACTTC.

The chain uses TRBV5-1 and TRBJ2-6, with TRBD2 identical over 7 bases. This CDR3 spans 14 amino acids. From germline, CDR1 is SGHRS and CDR2 YFSETQ. Trimming removed 4 bases from V and 2 bases from J; junction bases left unmatched: 0. CDR3 DNA sequence: TGCGCCAGCAGCCGGGGGGCTGGGGCCAACGTCCTGACTTTC. Protein sequence: CASSRGAGANVLTF.

This chain joins TRBV18 and TRBJ2-7, with D possibly TRBD2 on 6 matching bases. V was trimmed by 3 bases and J by 6 bases, leaving 18 bases between them. Germline CDR1 and CDR2: KGHSH and LQKENI. The CDR3 runs to 15 residues. The CDR3 sequence is CASSPRTTSFSEQYF. In DNA, the CDR3 is TGTGCCAGCTCACCGAGGACTACCTCCTTTAGCGAGCAGTACTTC. Using reference TRBV18 and TRBJ2-7 for the parts outside the CDR3, the full variable domain is NAGVMQNPRHLVRRRGQEARLRCSPMKGHSHVYWYRQLPEEGLKFMVYLQKENIIDESGMPKERFSAEFPKEGPSILRIQQVVRGDSAAYFCASSPRTTSFSEQYFGPGTRLTVT.

Note on this clone: Within the sample, other DNA sequences also encode this same CDR3. This chain uses TRBV18 with TRBJ2-1, with 15 bases aligning to TRBD2. Germline CDR1 reads KGHSH; CDR2 reads LQKENI. The CDR3 runs to 15 residues. V was pared by 5 bases and J by 7 bases, with 3 bases of the junction left unmatched. In DNA, the CDR3 is TGTGCCAGCTCATCGGGACTAGCGGGAGGAAATGAGCAGTTCTTC. Amino acid sequence: CASSSGLAGGNEQFF.

This sequence joins TRBV27 and TRBJ2-3; D unclear. Germline V gene lookup returns CDR1 MNHEY and CDR2 SMNVEV (reference sequence). With 3 bases removed from V and 3 bases from J, the gap between germline ends came to 10 bases. The CDR3 contains 14 residues. Here the CDR3 DNA reads TGTGCCAGCAGTTTCGCGGTCAAAACAGATACGCAGTATTTT. Translated: CASSFAVKTDTQYF.

The chain recombines TRBV5-5 with TRBJ1-2; no clear D gene. The CDR3 extends over 13 amino acids. The germline CDR1 and CDR2 sequences are SGHKS and YYEKEE (reference sequence). V lost 0 bases and J lost 4, with 7 bases in between. CDR3 loop: CASSLVEGYGYTF. The CDR3 DNA follows: TGTGCCAGCAGCTTGGTAGAGGGCTATGGCTACACCTTC. Together with reference TRBV5-5 and TRBJ1-2, the CDR3 gives the full variable domain: DAGVTQSPTHLIKTRGQQVTLRCSPISGHKSVSWYQQVLGQGPQFIFQYYEKEERGRGNFPDRFSARQFPNYSSELNVNALLLGDSALYLCASSLVEGYGYTFGSGTRLTVV.